This passage covers 3 T cell receptor beta chains from one sample sequenced in a study of blood T cell repertoires in COVID-19 (dated by TCRdb to 2018 to 2020). Library preparation was by the immunoSEQ multiplex PCR assay. TCRdb took over this immuneACCESS table, retaining in-frame rearrangements with V and J assigned. Such tables are incomplete; in checked studies, under half of the missing clones stem from an unresolved V gene, and the remainder is unexplained. The sample includes some 280,000 clones, with around 81% observed a single time. The ten largest clones take up approximately 4.1% of the sample. Sequencing was carried out using peripheral blood. The receptor source for this set is a woman aged 45-65 years with active or convalescent COVID-19.

J is TRBJ2-5 and V is TRBV2, with a possible D match to TRBD2 (5 bases). The CDR3 is 16 amino acids. CDR1 SNHLY and CDR2 FYNNEI come from the germline V gene. V was shortened by 3 bases and J by 1 base, with 15 bases between the two germline ends. CDR3 region: CASSESRAATQETQYF. CDR3 DNA sequence: TGTGCCAGCAGTGAGTCTCGAGCGGCCACCCAAGAGACCCAGTACTTC.

The rearrangement joins TRBV27 to TRBJ1-6, with 11 bases identical to TRBD1. J lost 0 bases, V lost 5 bases, and 9 bases had no gene match. Germline lookup yields CDR1 MNHEY and CDR2 SMNVEV (reference sequence). This CDR3 is 19 amino acids long. The CDR3 loop is CASSIGTGGRFSYNSPLHF. Here the CDR3 DNA reads TGTGCCAGCAGTATCGGGACAGGGGGACGTTTCTCCTATAATTCACCCCTCCACTTT.

J is TRBJ1-5 and V is TRBV7-8, with a weak D call TRBD1 (6 bases). The CDR3 is made up of 16 amino acids. The V gene's germline CDR1 is SGHVS and CDR2 FQNEAQ. V was shortened by 5 bases and J by 1 base, with 15 bases between the two germline ends. CDR3 protein: CASSPRTTGSNQPQHF. Here the CDR3 DNA reads TGTGCCAGCAGCCCTCGAACTACAGGGAGCAATCAGCCCCAGCATTTT.